These T cell receptor beta chains were read from a single sample in a study of tumor-infiltrating lymphocytes in oesophageal squamous cell carcinoma. TCRdb fed the PCR reads into MiXCR, producing one record per CDR3 protein. The data hold roughly 14,000 distinct CDR3 sequences, with around 51% observed a single time. Sequencing was carried out using esophageal tumor tissue. These receptors were taken from a female donor with esophageal squamous cell carcinoma. CDR3s include the opening cysteine and the closing phenylalanine or tryptophan. Fields, in order: J gene, V gene, CDR3 length, D gene, clone size, CDR3 protein, CDR3 DNA. The D gene is left open where the match is weak. Size is stated for part of the rows, as once, few or many counts, or as a class when the clone is expanded.

>TRBJ2-1|TRBV30|11|NA|NA
CALLRYNEQFF
TGTGCCCTGCTCAGGTACAATGAGCAGTTCTTC
>TRBJ2-7|TRBV7-6|15|TRBD1|medium-sized
CASRSGQGVNSPLHF
TGTGCCAGCAGATCCGGACAGGGGGTTAATTCACCCCTCCACTTC
>TRBJ2-3|TRBV6-1|12|NA|many
CASSEATDTQYF
TGTGCCAGCAGTGAAGCCACAGATACGCAGTATTTT
>TRBJ2-3|TRBV10-3|14|TRBD1|NA
CAIRAGQGKDTQYF
TGTGCCATCAGGGCCGGACAGGGGAAAGATACGCAGTATTTT
>TRBJ1-1|TRBV28|13|NA|NA
CASSTPQGSEAFF
TGTGCCAGCAGTACCCCCCAGGGATCTGAAGCTTTCTTT
>TRBJ2-1|TRBV4-3|14|NA|NA
CASSQQIADNEQFF
TGCGCCAGCAGCCAACAGATAGCGGACAATGAGCAGTTCTTC
>TRBJ2-1|TRBV5-1|14|NA|many
CASSIGIGWNEQFF
TGCGCCAGCAGCATCGGTATAGGTTGGAATGAGCAGTTCTTC
>TRBJ1-1|TRBV7-3|13|NA|once
CASSQDLSGEAFF
TGTGCCAGCAGCCAAGACCTCTCTGGTGAAGCTTTCTTT
>TRBJ1-6|TRBV5-4|14|NA|many
CASSLAGVNSPLHF
TGTGCCAGCAGCTTGGCGGGAGTTAATTCACCCCTCCACTTT
>TRBJ2-7|TRBV5-5|14|NA|few
CASSSSLVSYEQYF
TGTGCCAGCAGCTCATCCTTGGTCTCCTACGAGCAGTACTTC
>TRBJ2-5|TRBV7-3|15|NA|NA
CASSLRQARGGEQYF
TGTGCCAGCAGCTTAAGACAGGCCCGGGGAGGTGAGCAGTACTTC
>TRBJ1-1|TRBV2|14|NA|medium-sized
CASSEAVMGAEAFF
TGTGCCAGCAGTGAAGCGGTGATGGGGGCTGAAGCTTTCTTT
>TRBJ2-7|TRBV11-2|15|NA|few
CASSLFRIGFYEQYF
TGTGCCAGCAGCTTATTTCGTATTGGTTTCTACGAGCAGTACTTC
>TRBJ2-5|TRBV7-9|14|NA|medium-sized
CASSLAGEVETQYF
TGTGCCAGCAGCTTAGCGGGGGAGGTAGAGACCCAGTACTTC
>TRBJ2-7|TRBV19|13|NA|NA
CASSITGPGEQYF
TGTGCCAGTAGTATCACAGGGCCCGGCGAGCAGTACTTC
>TRBJ1-1|TRBV18|14|NA|many
CASSPSGANTEAFF
TGTGCCAGCTCACCATCAGGGGCAAACACTGAAGCTTTCTTT
>TRBJ2-7|TRBV5-3|16|TRBD1|NA
CASSWGQGSPSYEQYF
TGCGCCAGCAGCTGGGGACAGGGGTCCCCCTCCTACGAGCAGTACTTC